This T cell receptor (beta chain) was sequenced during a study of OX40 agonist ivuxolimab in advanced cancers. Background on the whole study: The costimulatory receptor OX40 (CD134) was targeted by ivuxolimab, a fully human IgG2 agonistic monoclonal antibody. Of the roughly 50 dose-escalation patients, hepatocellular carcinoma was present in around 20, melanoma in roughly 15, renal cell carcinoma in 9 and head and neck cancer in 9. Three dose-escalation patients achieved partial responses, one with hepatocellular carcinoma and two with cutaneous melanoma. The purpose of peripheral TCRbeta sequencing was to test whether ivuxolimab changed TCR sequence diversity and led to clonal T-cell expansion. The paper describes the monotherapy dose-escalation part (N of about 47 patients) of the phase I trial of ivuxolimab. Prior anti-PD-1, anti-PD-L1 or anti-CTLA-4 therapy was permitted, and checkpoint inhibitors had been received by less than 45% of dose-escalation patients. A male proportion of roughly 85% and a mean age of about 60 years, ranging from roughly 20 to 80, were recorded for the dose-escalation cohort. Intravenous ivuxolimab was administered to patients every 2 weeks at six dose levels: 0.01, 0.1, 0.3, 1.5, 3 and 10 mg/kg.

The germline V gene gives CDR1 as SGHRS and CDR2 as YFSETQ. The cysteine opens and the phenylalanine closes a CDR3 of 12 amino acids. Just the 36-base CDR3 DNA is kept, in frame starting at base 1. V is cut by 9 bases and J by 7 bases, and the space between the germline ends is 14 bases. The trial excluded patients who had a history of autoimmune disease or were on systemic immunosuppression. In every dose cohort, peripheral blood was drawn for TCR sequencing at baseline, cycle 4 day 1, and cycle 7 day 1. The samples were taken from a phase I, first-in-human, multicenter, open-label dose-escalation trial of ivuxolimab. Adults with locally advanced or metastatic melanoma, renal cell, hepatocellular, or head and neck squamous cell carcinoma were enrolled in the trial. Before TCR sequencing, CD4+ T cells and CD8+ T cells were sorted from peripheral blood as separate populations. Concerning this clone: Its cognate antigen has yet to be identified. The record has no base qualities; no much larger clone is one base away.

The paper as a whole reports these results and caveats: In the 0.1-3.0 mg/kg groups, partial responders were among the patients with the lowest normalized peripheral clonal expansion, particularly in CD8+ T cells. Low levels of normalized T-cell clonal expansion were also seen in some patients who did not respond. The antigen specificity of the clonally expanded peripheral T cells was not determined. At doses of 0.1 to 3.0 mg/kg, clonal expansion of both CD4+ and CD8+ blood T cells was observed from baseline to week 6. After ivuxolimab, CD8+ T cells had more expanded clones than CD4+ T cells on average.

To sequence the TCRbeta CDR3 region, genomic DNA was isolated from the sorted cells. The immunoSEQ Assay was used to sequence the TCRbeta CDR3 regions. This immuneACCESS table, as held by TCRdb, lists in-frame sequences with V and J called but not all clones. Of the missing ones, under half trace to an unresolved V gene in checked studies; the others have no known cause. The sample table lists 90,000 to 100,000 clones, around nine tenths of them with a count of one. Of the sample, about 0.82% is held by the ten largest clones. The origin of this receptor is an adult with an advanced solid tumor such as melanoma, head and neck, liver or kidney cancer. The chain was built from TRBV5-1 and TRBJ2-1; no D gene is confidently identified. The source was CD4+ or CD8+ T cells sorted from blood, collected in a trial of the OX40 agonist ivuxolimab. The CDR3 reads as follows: CATSDSRNEQFF. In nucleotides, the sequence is TGCGCCACCAGTGATTCTCGGAATGAGCAGTTCTTC.